These T cell receptor beta chains were read from a single sample in a study of blood T cell repertoires in COVID-19. Repertoires were generated with immunoSEQ multiplex PCR, while TCRdb's copy carries only in-frame clones and drops some. Among about 200,000 clones listed, roughly nine tenths were seen once. Sequenced sample: PBMCs or T cells enriched from blood (not recorded which). Every receptor here comes from a woman in her thirties or forties with acute COVID-19. Both conserved end residues are part of each CDR3.

>TRBV29-1|TRBJ2-3
CSVNGGRPVTDTQYF
>TRBV7-3|TRBJ2-2
CASSLTLGQARAGELFF
>TRBV27|TRBJ2-1
CASSPLAGLGNEQFF
>TRBV2|TRBJ2-3
CASSEAGTSGVSDTQYF
>TRBV2|TRBJ2-5
CASSEGARETQYF
>TRBV25-1|TRBJ1-6
CATADSNSPLHF
>TRBV28|TRBJ2-4
CASSTPVLRAKNIQYF
>TRBV18|TRBJ1-2
CASSPDRDGYTF
>TRBV12-3/TRBV12-4|TRBJ2-3
CASRLSTDTQYF
>TRBV7-8|TRBJ1-3
CASSLARVRGHSGNTIYF
>TRBV5-4|TRBJ1-2
CASSRWTARGYTF
>TRBV30|TRBJ2-7
CAWSIGDNYEQYF
>TRBV7-3|TRBJ2-5
CASSLNGLASIETQYF
>TRBV9|TRBJ2-3
CASSSAGDTQYF
>TRBV3-1/TRBV3-2|TRBJ1-5
CASSQGQGANQPQHF
>TRBV28|TRBJ2-5
CASNTRQGAETQYF
>TRBV6-1|TRBJ1-5
CASSEALTGKSGNQPQHF
>TRBV3-1/TRBV3-2|TRBJ2-3
CASSQGTGTDTQYF
>TRBV19|TRBJ2-3
CASSMTGLTDTQYF
>TRBV9|TRBJ1-1
CASSVSLLNTEAFF
>TRBV19|TRBJ2-2
CASSSRTSGDYDANTGELFF
>TRBV7-9|TRBJ2-7
CASSLHEGAYEQYF
>TRBV18|TRBJ2-1
CASSRTSGSSYNEQFF
>TRBV7-8|TRBJ2-1
CASSPGLAGRYNEQFF